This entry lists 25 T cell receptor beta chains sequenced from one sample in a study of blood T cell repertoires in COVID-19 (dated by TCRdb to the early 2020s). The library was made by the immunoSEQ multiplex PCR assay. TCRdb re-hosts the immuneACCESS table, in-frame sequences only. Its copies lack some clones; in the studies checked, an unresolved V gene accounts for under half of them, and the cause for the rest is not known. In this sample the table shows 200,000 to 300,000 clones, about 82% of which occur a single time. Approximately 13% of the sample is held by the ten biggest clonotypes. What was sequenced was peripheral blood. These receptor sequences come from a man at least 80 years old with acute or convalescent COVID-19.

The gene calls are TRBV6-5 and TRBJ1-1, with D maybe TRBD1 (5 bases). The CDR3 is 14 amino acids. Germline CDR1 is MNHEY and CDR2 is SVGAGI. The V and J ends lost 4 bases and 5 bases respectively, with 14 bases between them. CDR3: CASSWGGKGTEAFF. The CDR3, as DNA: TGTGCCAGCAGTTGGGGGGGGAAGGGGACTGAAGCTTTCTTT.

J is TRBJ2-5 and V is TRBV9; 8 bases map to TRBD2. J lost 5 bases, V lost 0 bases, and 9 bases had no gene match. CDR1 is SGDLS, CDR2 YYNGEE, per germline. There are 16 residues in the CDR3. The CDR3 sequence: CASSVAGGQVGETQYF. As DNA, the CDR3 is TGTGCCAGCAGCGTAGCGGGGGGGCAGGTCGGCGAGACCCAGTACTTC.

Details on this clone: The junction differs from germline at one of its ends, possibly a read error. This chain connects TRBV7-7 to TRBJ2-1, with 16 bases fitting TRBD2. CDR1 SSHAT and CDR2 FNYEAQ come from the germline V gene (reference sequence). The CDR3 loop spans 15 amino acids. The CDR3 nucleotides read TGTGCTAGCAGCCGGGGACTAGCGGGGGGGAATGAGCAGTTCTTC. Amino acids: CASSRGLAGGNEQFF.

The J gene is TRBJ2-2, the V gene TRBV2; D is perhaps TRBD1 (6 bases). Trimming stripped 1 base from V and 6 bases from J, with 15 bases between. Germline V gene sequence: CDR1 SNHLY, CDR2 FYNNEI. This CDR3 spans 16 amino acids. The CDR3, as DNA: TGTGCCAGCAGTGAAGGAGTCCGGGACATTCCCGGGGAGCTGTTTTTT. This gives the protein CASSEGVRDIPGELFF.

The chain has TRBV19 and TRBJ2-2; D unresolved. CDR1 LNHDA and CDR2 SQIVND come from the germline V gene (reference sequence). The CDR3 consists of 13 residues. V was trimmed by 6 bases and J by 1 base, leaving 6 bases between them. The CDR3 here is CASSQKNTGELFF. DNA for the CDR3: TGTGCCAGTAGCCAGAAGAACACCGGGGAGCTGTTTTTT.

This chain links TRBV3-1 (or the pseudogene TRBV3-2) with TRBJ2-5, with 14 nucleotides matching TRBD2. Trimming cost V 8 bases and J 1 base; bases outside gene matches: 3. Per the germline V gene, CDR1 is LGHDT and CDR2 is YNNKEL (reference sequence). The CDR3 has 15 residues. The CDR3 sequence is CASRTSGGSQETQYF. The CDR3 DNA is TGTGCCAGCCGGACTAGCGGGGGGTCCCAAGAGACCCAGTACTTC.

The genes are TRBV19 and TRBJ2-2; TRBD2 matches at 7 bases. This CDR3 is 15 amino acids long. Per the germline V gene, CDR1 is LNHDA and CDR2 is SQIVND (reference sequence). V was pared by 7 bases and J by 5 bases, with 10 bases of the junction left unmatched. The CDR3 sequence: CASMGGGVLTGELFF. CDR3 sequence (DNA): TGTGCCAGTATGGGGGGAGGGGTGTTGACCGGGGAGCTGTTTTTT.

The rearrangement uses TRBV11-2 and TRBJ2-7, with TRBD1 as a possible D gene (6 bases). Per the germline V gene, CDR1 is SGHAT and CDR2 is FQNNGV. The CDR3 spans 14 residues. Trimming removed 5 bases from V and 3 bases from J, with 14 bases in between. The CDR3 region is CASSLGQTNYEQYF. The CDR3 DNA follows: TGTGCCAGCAGCCTAGGACAGACCAACTACGAGCAGTACTTC.

The CDR3 spells CASSPPGYNSPLHF. The CDR3 DNA sequence: TGTGCCAGCAGCCCTCCGGGGTATAATTCACCCCTCCACTTT. The J gene is TRBJ1-6, the V gene TRBV28; no clear D gene. Per the germline V gene, CDR1 is MDHEN and CDR2 is SYDVKM. The CDR3 is made up of 14 amino acids. V was trimmed by 6 bases and J by 4 bases, leaving 10 bases between them.

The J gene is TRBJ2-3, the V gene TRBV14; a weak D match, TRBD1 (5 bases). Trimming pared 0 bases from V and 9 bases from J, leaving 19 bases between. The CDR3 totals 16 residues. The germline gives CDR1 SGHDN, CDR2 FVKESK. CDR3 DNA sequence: TGTGCCAGCAGCCAAGATTTGGCGGTCACAGACAGAACGCAGTATTTT. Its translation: CASSQDLAVTDRTQYF.

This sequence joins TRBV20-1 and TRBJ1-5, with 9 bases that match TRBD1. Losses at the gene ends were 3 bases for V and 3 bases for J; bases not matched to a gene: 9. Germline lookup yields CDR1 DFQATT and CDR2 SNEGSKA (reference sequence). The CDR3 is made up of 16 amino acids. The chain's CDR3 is CSASRTGVGNNQPQHF. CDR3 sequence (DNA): TGCAGTGCTAGTAGGACAGGGGTGGGGAACAATCAGCCCCAGCATTTT.

This chain's CDR3 is CASSPVRSSEKAFF. CDR3 DNA sequence: TGCGCCAGCAGCCCGGTGAGATCCTCTGAGAAAGCTTTCTTT. The chain links TRBV5-1 to TRBJ1-1; D gene uncertain. The V end lost 4 bases, the J end lost 9 bases, and 19 bases lay between the germline ends. The CDR3 contains 14 residues. CDR1 and CDR2 (germline): SGHRS, YFSETQ.

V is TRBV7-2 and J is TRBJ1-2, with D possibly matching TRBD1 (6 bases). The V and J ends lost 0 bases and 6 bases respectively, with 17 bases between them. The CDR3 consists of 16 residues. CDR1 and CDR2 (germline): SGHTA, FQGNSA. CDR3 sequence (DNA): TGTGCCAGCAGCTTAGCGCTGGGCCAGGGGTTCAATGGCTACACCTTC. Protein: CASSLALGQGFNGYTF.

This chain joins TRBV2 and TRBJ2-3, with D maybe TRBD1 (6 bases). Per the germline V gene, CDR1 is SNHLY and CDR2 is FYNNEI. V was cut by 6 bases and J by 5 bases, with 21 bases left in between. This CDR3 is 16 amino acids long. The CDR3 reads CASSDQGSRIGDTQYF. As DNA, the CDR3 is TGTGCCAGCAGCGATCAGGGGAGTCGGATAGGAGATACGCAGTATTTT.

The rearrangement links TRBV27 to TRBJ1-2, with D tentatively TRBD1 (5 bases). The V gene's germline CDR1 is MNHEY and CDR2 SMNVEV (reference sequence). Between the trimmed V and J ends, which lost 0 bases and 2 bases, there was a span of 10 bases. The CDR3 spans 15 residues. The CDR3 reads CASSLSGRGNYGYTF. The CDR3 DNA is TGTGCCAGCAGTTTATCCGGGAGGGGAAACTATGGCTACACCTTC.

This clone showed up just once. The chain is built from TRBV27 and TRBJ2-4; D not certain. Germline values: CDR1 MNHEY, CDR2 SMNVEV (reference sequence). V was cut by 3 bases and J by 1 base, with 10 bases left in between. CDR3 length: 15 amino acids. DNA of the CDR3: TGTGCCAGCAGTTTTGCCTCTAGTGCCAAAAACATTCAGTACTTC. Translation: CASSFASSAKNIQYF.

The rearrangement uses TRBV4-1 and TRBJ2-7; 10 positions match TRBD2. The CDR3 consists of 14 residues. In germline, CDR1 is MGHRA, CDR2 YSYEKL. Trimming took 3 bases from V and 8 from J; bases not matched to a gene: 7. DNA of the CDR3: TGCGCCAGCAGCCAGCTCCGGACTAGCGGCCAGCAGTACTTC. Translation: CASSQLRTSGQQYF.

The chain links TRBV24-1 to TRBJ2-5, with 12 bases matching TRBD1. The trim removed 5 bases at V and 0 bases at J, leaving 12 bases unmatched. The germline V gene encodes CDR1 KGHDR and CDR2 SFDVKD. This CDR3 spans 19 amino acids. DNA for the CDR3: TGTGCCACCAGTGCTGCCGGGACAGGGGGCAGGAGGGACCAAGAGACCCAGTACTTC. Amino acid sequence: CATSAAGTGGRRDQETQYF.

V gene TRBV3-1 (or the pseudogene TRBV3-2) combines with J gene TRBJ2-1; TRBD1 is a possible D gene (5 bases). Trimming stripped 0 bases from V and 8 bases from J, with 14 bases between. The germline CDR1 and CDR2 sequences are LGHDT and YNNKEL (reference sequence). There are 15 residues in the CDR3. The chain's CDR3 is CASSQEGREKDEQFF. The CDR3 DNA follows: TGTGCCAGCAGCCAAGAAGGCAGGGAAAAGGATGAGCAGTTCTTC.

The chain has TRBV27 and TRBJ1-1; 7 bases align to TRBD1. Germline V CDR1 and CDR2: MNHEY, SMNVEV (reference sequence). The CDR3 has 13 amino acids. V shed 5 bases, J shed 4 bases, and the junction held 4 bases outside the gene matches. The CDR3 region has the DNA TGTGCCAGCAGTGTCAACAGGGGCACTGAAGCTTTCTTT. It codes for CASSVNRGTEAFF.

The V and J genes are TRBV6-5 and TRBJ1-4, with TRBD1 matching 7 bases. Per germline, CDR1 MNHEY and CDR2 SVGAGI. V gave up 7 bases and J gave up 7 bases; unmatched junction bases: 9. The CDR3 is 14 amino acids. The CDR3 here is CASTEGAVGEKLFF. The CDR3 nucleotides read TGTGCCAGCACCGAGGGGGCCGTAGGTGAAAAACTGTTTTTT.

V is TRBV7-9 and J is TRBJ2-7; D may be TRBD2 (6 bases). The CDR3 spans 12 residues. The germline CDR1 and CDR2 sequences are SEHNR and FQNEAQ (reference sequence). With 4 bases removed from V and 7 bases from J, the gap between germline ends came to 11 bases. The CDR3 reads CASSSGLREQYF. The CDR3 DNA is TGTGCCAGCAGCTCGGGACTCCGAGAGCAGTACTTC.

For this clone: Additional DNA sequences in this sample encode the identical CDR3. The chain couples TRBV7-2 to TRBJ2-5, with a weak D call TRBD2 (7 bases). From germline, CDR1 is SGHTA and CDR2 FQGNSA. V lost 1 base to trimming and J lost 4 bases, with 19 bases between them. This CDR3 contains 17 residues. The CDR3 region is CASSLGVVGGAGETQYF. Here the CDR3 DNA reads TGTGCCAGCAGCTTAGGGGTTGTTGGGGGGGCCGGAGAGACCCAGTACTTC.

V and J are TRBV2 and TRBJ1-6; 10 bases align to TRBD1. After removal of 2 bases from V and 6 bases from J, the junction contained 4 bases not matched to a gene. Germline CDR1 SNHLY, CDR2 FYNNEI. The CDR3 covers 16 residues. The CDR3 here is CASSESWDRGNSPLHF. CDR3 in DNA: TGTGCCAGCAGTGAATCTTGGGACAGGGGTAATTCACCCCTCCACTTT.

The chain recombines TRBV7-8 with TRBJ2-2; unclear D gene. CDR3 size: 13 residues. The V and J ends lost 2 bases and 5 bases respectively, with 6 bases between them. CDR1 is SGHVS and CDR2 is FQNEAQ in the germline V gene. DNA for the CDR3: TGTGCCAGCAGCTTATACGGGACCGGGGAGCTGTTTTTT. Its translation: CASSLYGTGELFF.